This entry lists 20 T cell receptor beta chains sequenced from one sample in a study. From the 5' RACE reads, TCRdb called clonotypes with MiXCR, one entry per CDR3 protein. The sample has over 50,000 distinct CDR3 sequences, roughly 30% seen once. Sequenced sample: tumor-infiltrating naive CD4+ T cells sorted from the breast tumor. The sample's subset: naive CD4+ T cells, CD4+CD45RA+CD25-. Source of these receptors: a female donor with breast cancer.

CDR3 loop: CASSYSTGAGELFF. The CDR3, as DNA: TGTGCCAGCAGTTACTCGACCGGGGCCGGGGAGCTGTTTTTT. The rearrangement joins TRBV6-5 to TRBJ2-2; D is possibly TRBD2 (5 bases). This CDR3 region has 14 residues. CDR1 and CDR2 (germline): MNHEY, SVGAGI. V was trimmed by 0 bases and J by 6 bases, leaving 8 bases between them.

This clonotype was picked up a small number of times. The chain couples TRBV7-2 to TRBJ2-5, with TRBD1 matching over 10 bases. The V segment lost 1 base and the J segment 3 bases; nucleotides outside the gene matches: 2. This CDR3 region has 15 residues. The germline gives CDR1 SGHTA, CDR2 FQGNSA. This chain's CDR3 is CASSLGGTGEETQYF. The CDR3 DNA reads as TGTGCCAGCAGCTTAGGTGGGACAGGGGAAGAGACCCAGTACTTC.

This rearrangement joins TRBV15 to TRBJ2-3; D is unresolved. Germline V gives CDR1 LNHNV, CDR2 YYDKDF (reference sequence). V lost 0 bases and J 4 bases, leaving 14 bases between the germline ends. This CDR3 comprises 16 residues. CDR3 sequence: CATSREGAALADTQYF. The DNA for the CDR3 is TGTGCCACCAGCAGAGAGGGTGCGGCTCTGGCAGATACGCAGTATTTT.

Turning to this clonotype: Being one base from a much bigger clone, this may be a read error. V usage is TRBV12-3 or TRBV12-4 and J usage is TRBJ1-2; no reliable D call. The ends were cut back, 3 bases at V and 0 bases at J, with 8 bases in the middle. The CDR3 contains 14 residues. The CDR3 coding sequence is TGTGCCAGCAGTTTTCAAGTAGCTAACTATGGCTACACCTTC. Translated: CASSFQVANYGYTF.

The CDR3 here is CATSDLGLGEQFF. In DNA form, the CDR3 reads TGTGCCACCAGTGATCTCGGACTAGGTGAGCAGTTCTTC. V usage is TRBV24-1 and J usage is TRBJ2-1; 7 nucleotides match TRBD2. J lost 9 bases, V lost 3 bases, and 4 bases had no gene match. CDR1 is KGHDR, CDR2 SFDVKD, per germline. The CDR3 spans 13 residues.

This clonotype was seen a few times. The V gene is TRBV2, the J gene TRBJ2-4; the D is unclear. This CDR3 is built from 15 residues. Germline CDR1 SNHLY, CDR2 FYNNEI. V lost 2 bases and J lost 1, with 9 bases in between. CDR3 DNA sequence: TGTGCCAGCAGTGAAAAGGGCCCTGCCAAAAACATTCAGTACTTC. The encoded protein is CASSEKGPAKNIQYF.

This clonotype turned up a few times. The genes are TRBV5-4 and TRBJ2-7; D not certain. The germline V and J ends were trimmed by 4 bases and 3 bases, with 11 bases remaining between them. Per germline, CDR1 SGHNT and CDR2 YYREEE (reference sequence). This CDR3 is 13 amino acids long. The CDR3 loop reads CASSRPSDYEQYF. The CDR3 bases are TGTGCCAGCAGCCGCCCCTCAGACTACGAGCAGTACTTC.

This chain connects TRBV12-3 or TRBV12-4 to TRBJ1-3; the D gene is possibly TRBD1 (6 bases). This CDR3 is 16 amino acids long. Trimming shortened V by 7 bases and J by 3 bases, and 19 bases separated the two germline ends. CDR3 coding DNA: TGTGCCAGCACCATAGACAGGTCATTCTTTGGAAACACCATATATTTT. It yields the protein CASTIDRSFFGNTIYF.

This clonotype has only a few counts. The V call is TRBV20-1, the J call TRBJ1-5, with D unclear. Germline CDR1 DFQATT, CDR2 SNEGSKA (reference sequence). The CDR3 contains 13 residues. The germline V and J ends were trimmed by 3 bases and 0 bases, with 6 bases remaining between them. The CDR3 loop is CSARPDSNQPQHF. In DNA form, the CDR3 reads TGCAGTGCTAGGCCCGATAGCAATCAGCCCCAGCATTTT.

In the case of this clonotype: Since a much larger clone is just one base distant, this may be a read error. The J gene is TRBJ1-1, the V gene TRBV5-1; 8 bases fit TRBD1. CDR3 size: 16 residues. Looked up from germline, CDR1 is SGHRS and CDR2 is YFSETQ. Here the CDR3 reads CASGLVQGAEDTEAFF. CDR3 nucleotides: TGCGCCAGCGGCTTGGTTCAGGGGGCGGAGGACACTGAAGCTTTCTTT.

As regards this clonotype: A much more abundant neighbour one base away suggests this may be a read error. The chain uses TRBV7-8 and TRBJ2-5; 8 bases match TRBD2. Trimming took 8 bases from V and 2 from J; bases not matched to a gene: 13. The CDR3 has 16 amino acids. CDR1 is SGHVS and CDR2 is FQNEAQ in the germline V gene. The chain's CDR3 is CASALLSGLGQETQYF. In DNA form, the CDR3 reads TGTGCCAGCGCCTTACTTTCGGGACTAGGACAAGAGACCCAGTACTTC.

The rearrangement uses TRBV25-1 and TRBJ2-1; 8 nucleotides agree with TRBD2. V shed 5 bases and J 7 bases; nucleotides not matched to a gene: 7. CDR1 MGHDK and CDR2 SYGVNS come from the germline V gene. The CDR3 covers 14 residues. The CDR3 reads CASSLASGGNEQFF. Written as DNA, the CDR3 is TGTGCCAGCAGTTTGGCCAGCGGGGGAAATGAGCAGTTCTTC.

This clonotype showed up just once. The conserved phenylalanine or tryptophan is not found at the CDR3 terminus, so this likely reflects a read error. The J gene is TRBJ2-5, the V gene TRBV27, with D perhaps given as TRBD1 or TRBD2 (5 bases each). The V end was cut by 4 bases, the J end by 5 bases, with 17 bases between. Per germline, CDR1 MNHEY and CDR2 SMNVEV (reference sequence). The CDR3 sequence is 15 residues long. In DNA form, the CDR3 reads TGTGCCAGCAGTTATAGGGGAACTAGAGAGGAGACCCAGTACTCC. Translated, it gives CASSYRGTREETQYS.

A note on this clonotype: This clone may be a read error of a much larger clone one base away. V is TRBV11-2 and J is TRBJ2-7, with D possibly being TRBD1 (5 bases). There are 14 residues in the CDR3. In germline, CDR1 is SGHAT, CDR2 FQNNGV. The CDR3, as DNA: TGTACCAGCAGCATCTTTAAACAGGCCTACGAGCAGTACTTC. It is translated as CTSSIFKQAYEQYF.

The DNA of the CDR3 is TGTGCCAGCAGCAAGGACAGGGCGGATACGCAGTATTTT. It translates to CASSKDRADTQYF. The chain joins TRBV5-6 to TRBJ2-3; 8 positions match TRBD1. V shed 4 bases, J shed 6 bases, and the junction held 4 bases outside the gene matches. Germline V gene data show CDR1 as SGHDT and CDR2 as YYEEEE. The CDR3 extends over 13 amino acids. The full variable domain, rest sourced from reference TRBV5-6 and TRBJ2-3, is DAGVTQSPTHLIKTRGQQVTLRCSPKSGHDTVSWYQQALGQGPQFIFQYYEEEERQRGNFPDRFSGHQFPNYSSELNVNALLLGDSALYLCASSKDRADTQYFGPGTRLTVL.

This chain connects TRBV4-1 to TRBJ1-2; D gene unclear. CDR3 length: 16 amino acids. CDR1 and CDR2 (germline): MGHRA, YSYEKL. The V end was cut by 1 base, the J end by 1 base, with 13 bases between. In nucleotides, the CDR3 is TGCGCCAGCAGCCAAGGAAAGGGAGCGAATAACTATGGCTACACCTTC. It yields the protein CASSQGKGANNYGYTF.

This clonotype was recorded a few times. The chain links TRBV12-3 or TRBV12-4 to TRBJ1-3; 7 nucleotides line up with TRBD1. After removal of 3 bases from V and 3 bases from J, the junction contained 5 bases not matched to a gene. The length of the CDR3 is 15 residues. The DNA for the CDR3 is TGTGCCAGCAGTTTGCCAGGGGGAGGTGGAAACACCATATATTTT. Amino acids: CASSLPGGGGNTIYF.

This clonotype turned up a few times. The chain joins TRBV29-1 to TRBJ2-3; weak D call: TRBD1 (6 bases). This CDR3 contains 14 residues. Germline V CDR1 and CDR2: SQVTM, ANQGSEA. V gave up 5 bases and J gave up 4 bases, with 16 bases separating them. CDR3 sequence: CSVIQGGGADTQYF. The CDR3 nucleotides read TGCAGCGTTATACAGGGTGGGGGAGCAGATACGCAGTATTTT.

This clonotype was counted only a few times. The V call is TRBV7-3, the J call TRBJ1-1; D unresolved. CDR3 size: 13 residues. The germline V gene encodes CDR1 SGHTA and CDR2 FQGTGA. Trimming pared 4 bases from V and 0 bases from J, leaving 6 bases between. CDR3 DNA: TGTGCCAGCAGCTCCTGGTTGAACACTGAAGCTTTCTTT. Translation gives CASSSWLNTEAFF.

Ten or more counts support this clonotype. The V call is TRBV4-1, the J call TRBJ2-7, with 9 nucleotides matching TRBD2. Germline-derived CDR1 and CDR2 are MGHRA and YSYEKL. The CDR3 length is 18 residues. J gave up 7 bases and V 0 bases, and 16 bases lay outside the gene matches. CDR3 amino acids: CASSQERGQPGLAREQYF. The CDR3 region has the DNA TGCGCCAGCAGCCAAGAGAGGGGGCAACCGGGACTAGCAAGGGAGCAGTACTTC.